This T cell receptor (beta chain) stems from a study of OX40 agonist ivuxolimab in advanced cancers. Overall study context: Enrollees could have had prior anti-PD-1, anti-PD-L1 or anti-CTLA-4 therapy, which around 40% had received.

Assay: immunoSEQ multiplex PCR; the TCRdb copy retains only in-frame clones and omits some. The table has about 93,000 clones, about 91% seen once. The study, taken as a whole, reports: Relative to CD4+, CD8+ T cells held more expanded clones on average.

As regards this clone: The antigen is unknown.

The clonotype was recovered from an adult with an advanced solid tumor such as melanoma, head and neck, liver or kidney cancer. The specimen comprised CD4+ or CD8+ T cells sorted from blood, sampled in a trial of the OX40 agonist ivuxolimab.

CDR3 nucleotides: TGTGCCAGCGGAAAGATTGTGAACACTGAAGCTTTCTTT. Amino acids: CASGKIVNTEAFF. This rearrangement joins TRBV6-1 to TRBJ1-1; D is undetermined. Trimming removed 8 bases from V and 0 bases from J, with 10 bases in between. The CDR3 sequence is 13 residues long. Germline loops: CDR1 MNHNS, CDR2 SASEGT.